This TCR beta chain was found in a study of blood T cell repertoires in COVID-19. About the study: There were acute and convalescent COVID-19 samples, and they came from the United States, Italy and Spain. Sources were T cells, B-cell-depleted T cells, or PBMCs; the material itself was cDNA or gDNA.

V was clipped by 8 bases and J by 7 bases, with 12 bases between them. This CDR3 contains 13 residues. The protocol was immunoSEQ multiplex PCR, while the TCRdb copy is restricted to in-frame clones and leaves out a portion. The table includes fewer than 200,000 clones, roughly three quarters detected once. The sequencing sample was made of peripheral blood. The clonotype originates from a woman aged 45-65 years with active or convalescent COVID-19. The chain combines TRBV12-3 or TRBV12-4 with TRBJ1-6, with D maybe TRBD1 (5 bases). CDR3 sequence (DNA): TGTGCCAGCTCAGGGCAGGGAAATTCACCCCTCCACTTT. It translates to CASSGQGNSPLHF.